These 8 T cell receptor beta chains originate from one sample sequenced in a study of T cells in localized non-small cell lung cancer. Produced via immunoSEQ multiplex PCR; TCRdb's table is partial and in-frame only. The table has around 1,700 clones, roughly a quarter seen once. This sample comprised normal lung tissue next to the tumor, obtained before any cancer treatment. The receptors here all came from a woman aged 35-70 years with stage I lung adenocarcinoma.

This clone was detected only a few times. The CDR3 region is CASSYGGGDGYTF. The CDR3 DNA is TGTGCCAGCAGTTACGGGGGAGGGGATGGCTACACCTTC. The chain carries TRBV6-8 and TRBJ1-2; a possible D gene is TRBD1 (5 bases). The V end lost 2 bases, the J end lost 6 bases, and 10 bases lay between the germline ends. The CDR3 sequence is 13 residues long. Germline lookup yields CDR1 MNHGY and CDR2 SAAAGT.

This clone is termed large. V is TRBV11-3 and J is TRBJ2-3; unclear D gene. CDR3 length: 14 amino acids. V gave up 5 bases and J gave up 1 base, with 10 bases separating them. From germline, CDR1 is SGHNT and CDR2 YENEEA. CDR3: CASSTTGGTDTQYF. In DNA form, the CDR3 reads TGTGCCAGCAGCACGACTGGCGGCACAGATACGCAGTATTTT. Variable domain in full (rest from reference TRBV11-3 and TRBJ2-3): EAGVVQSPRYKIIEKKQPVAFWCNPISGHNTLYWYLQNLGQGPELLIRYENEEAVDDSQLPKDRFSAERLKGVDSTLKIQPAELGDSAVYLCASSTTGGTDTQYFGPGTRLTVL.

The chain joins TRBV9 to TRBJ2-1; 7 bases match TRBD2. The trim removed 5 bases at V and 0 bases at J, leaving 5 bases unmatched. This CDR3 region has 15 residues. Germline values: CDR1 SGDLS, CDR2 YYNGEE. This chain's CDR3 is CASRAPGGSYNEQFF. The CDR3 bases are TGTGCCAGCAGGGCTCCGGGGGGCTCCTACAATGAGCAGTTCTTC.

The rearrangement links TRBV6-8 to TRBJ1-5; perhaps TRBD1 as D (5 bases). Trimming removed 0 bases from V and 4 bases from J, with 10 bases in between. Looked up from germline, CDR1 is MNHGY and CDR2 is SAAAGT. This CDR3 has 15 amino acids. The CDR3 spells CASSYSTKGNQPQHF. CDR3 DNA: TGTGCCAGCAGTTACTCGACAAAGGGGAATCAGCCCCAGCATTTT.

The chain has TRBV11-3 and TRBJ1-1, with D perhaps TRBD1 (6 bases). V lost 3 bases, J lost 0 bases, and 8 bases lay in between. This CDR3 has 14 residues. The germline V gene has CDR1 SGHNT and CDR2 YENEEA. The CDR3 here is CASSFGGLNTEAFF. Here the CDR3 DNA reads TGTGCCAGCAGCTTTGGGGGCTTGAACACTGAAGCTTTCTTT.

In its sample, this clone ranks as medium-sized. The chain carries TRBV6-8 and TRBJ1-4; unclear D gene. In germline, CDR1 is MNHGY, CDR2 SAAAGT. This CDR3 spans 17 amino acids. Trimming removed 0 bases from V and 3 bases from J, with 14 bases in between. CDR3 sequence: CASSYSPGSGANEKLFF. In nucleotides, the CDR3 is TGTGCCAGCAGTTACTCCCCGGGGAGTGGGGCTAATGAAAAACTGTTTTTT.

J is TRBJ2-1 and V is TRBV10-2; TRBD2 agrees at 7 bases. Germline values: CDR1 WSHSY, CDR2 SAAADI. V dropped 4 bases and J dropped 1; count of bases not matched to a gene: 4. The CDR3 runs 15 residues. CDR3 protein: CASSGGGRSYNEQFF. For the CDR3, the DNA is TGCGCCAGCAGTGGAGGCGGGAGATCCTACAATGAGCAGTTCTTC.

This clone has a handful of counts. The CDR3, as DNA: TGTGCCAGCAGCCTGTGGGGTGAGAGGGACGAGCAGTACTTC. Translated: CASSLWGERDEQYF. The V and J genes are TRBV9 and TRBJ2-7, with D tentatively TRBD2 (5 bases). The germline V gene has CDR1 SGDLS and CDR2 YYNGEE. The CDR3 contains 14 residues. V shed 4 bases and J shed 5 bases, with 16 bases lying between them.